A single sample is the source of the 10 T cell receptor beta chains below, sequenced in a study of graft-versus-host responses after intestinal transplantation. The protocol was immunoSEQ multiplex PCR, while the TCRdb copy is restricted to in-frame clones and leaves out a portion. The sample lists some 96,000 clones, 80% to 95% seen once, with roughly 16% in the top ten. This specimen was PBMCs, taken roughly 410 days after intestinal transplant. These receptors originate from a human patient who received an intestinal transplant, so some T cells may come from the graft donor.

This clone was counted a single time. The rearrangement links TRBV9 to TRBJ1-2; D may be TRBD1 (5 bases). CDR1 SGDLS and CDR2 YYNGEE come from the germline V gene. The CDR3 loop spans 13 amino acids. V was shortened by 5 bases and J by 4 bases, with 12 bases between the two germline ends. CDR3 loop: CASSTGPSYGYTF. CDR3 nucleotides: TGTGCCAGCAGTACGGGGCCGAGCTATGGCTACACCTTC.

The gene calls are TRBV18 and TRBJ2-5, with D hard to call. The tail of the sequence fits TRBJ2-7 better, so the J call may be wrong. CDR1 and CDR2 from the germline V gene are KGHSH and LQKENI. The CDR3 is made up of 13 amino acids. CDR3 in amino acids: CASSQTRSYEQYF. DNA for the CDR3: TGTGCCAGCTCACAGACACGTTCCTACGAGCAGTACTTC.

The V and J genes are TRBV19 and TRBJ2-7, with D possibly TRBD1 on 5 matching bases. Germline loops: CDR1 LNHDA, CDR2 SQIVND (reference sequence). The CDR3 loop spans 13 amino acids. Trimming removed 6 bases at V and 5 bases at J, with 14 bases between. In DNA, the CDR3 is TGTGCCAGTAGAGGCAGGGTAGTGGACGAGCAGTACTTC. As protein: CASRGRVVDEQYF.

The J gene is TRBJ1-6, the V gene TRBV6-5, with D unclear. Trimming took off 2 bases at V and 4 bases at J, with 9 bases between the two ends. This CDR3 comprises 15 residues. Per the germline V gene, CDR1 is MNHEY and CDR2 is SVGAGI. The CDR3 protein is CASSYNRDYNSPLHF. In nucleotides, the CDR3 is TGTGCCAGCAGTTACAACCGGGATTATAATTCACCCCTCCACTTT.

This sequence joins TRBV2 and TRBJ2-7; no clear D. Germline assignment: CDR1 SNHLY and CDR2 FYNNEI. The CDR3 contains 11 residues. Trimming pared 7 bases from V and 3 bases from J, leaving 7 bases between. CDR3 sequence (DNA): TGTGCCAGCATGGGGTTCTACGAGCAGTACTTC. Translation: CASMGFYEQYF.

The genes are TRBV5-1 and TRBJ1-1; D not certain. Trimming took off 0 bases at V and 2 bases at J, with 5 bases between the two ends. The CDR3 sequence is 13 residues long. Germline CDR1 SGHRS, CDR2 YFSETQ. In DNA, the CDR3 is TGCGCCAGCAGCTTGGTAAGTAACACTGAAGCTTTCTTT. This translates into CASSLVSNTEAFF.

This clone showed up just once. The CDR3 DNA follows: TGTGCCAGCAGCAGAGGGCGAACCACCTACAATGAGCAGTTCTTC. Translation gives CASSRGRTTYNEQFF. V gene TRBV11-3 combines with J gene TRBJ2-1; a weak D match, TRBD2 (5 bases). Germline V gene data show CDR1 as SGHNT and CDR2 as YENEEA. V lost 5 bases and J lost 2, with 13 bases in between. The CDR3 loop spans 15 amino acids.

This clone was recorded only once. The DNA of the CDR3 is TGTGCCAGCACCCGGGACTCCAATCAGCCCCAGCATTTT. Protein product: CASTRDSNQPQHF. V gene TRBV2 combines with J gene TRBJ1-5, with a weak D call TRBD1 (5 bases). Germline V gene data show CDR1 as SNHLY and CDR2 as FYNNEI. The CDR3 sequence is 13 residues long. Trimming removed 7 bases at V and 3 bases at J, with 10 bases between.

This chain links TRBV7-9 with TRBJ2-7, with D maybe TRBD2 (5 bases). The V gene lost 5 bases and the J gene lost 4 bases, with 24 bases spanning the gap. From germline, CDR1 is SEHNR and CDR2 FQNEAQ (reference sequence). The CDR3 runs 17 residues. This CDR3 reads CASSPARRTPAVYEQYF. CDR3 DNA: TGTGCCAGCAGCCCCGCCCGACGGACCCCAGCGGTTTACGAGCAGTACTTC.

The CDR3 DNA sequence: TGTGCCAGCAGCTTCACCAATGAGCAGTTCTTC. Amino acid sequence: CASSFTNEQFF. This chain uses TRBV7-2 with TRBJ2-1, with D unclear. The V end was cut by 3 bases, the J end by 6 bases, with 3 bases between. The CDR3 extends over 11 amino acids. Per the germline V gene, CDR1 is SGHTA and CDR2 is FQGNSA.